This T cell receptor beta chain was sequenced for a study of blood T cells in healthy people across ages. Study-level findings and limits: The study found more naive CD4+ cells and higher diversity in long-lived than aged donors. Roughly linear age-related decline in beta diversity appeared, significant by age approximately 41.

Combining a sample-barcoded 5' primer with a J-beta primer mix, a second PCR ran for about 7 to 11 cycles. TCRdb re-derived calls from the 5' RACE reads in MiXCR, one entry per CDR3 protein. The repertoire holds hundreds of thousands of distinct CDR3 sequences, with approximately 30% as singletons. Regarding this clonotype: Its antigen is undetermined.

Deletions cut 6 bases from V and 3 bases from J, with 15 bases between. CDR1 MNHEY and CDR2 SMNVEV come from the germline V gene (reference sequence). CDR3 length: 15 residues. The V and J genes are TRBV27 and TRBJ1-3, with unresolved D. This clonotype originated in a woman of 80 years or more in good health. Specimen: blood. CDR3: CASRPEGLYGNTIYF. The CDR3 nucleotides are TGTGCCAGCAGACCAGAGGGTTTATATGGAAACACCATATATTTT.